The clone carrying this TCR beta chain has only a few counts. The CDR3 length is 16 residues. V shed 1 base and J 4 bases; nucleotides not matched to a gene: 5. Germline V gene sequence: CDR1 WNHNN, CDR2 SYGVQD (reference sequence). These data come from a study of blood T cell repertoires in COVID-19. Libraries were prepared by immunoSEQ multiplex PCR; TCRdb keeps only in-frame clonotypes and omits some of them. The sample records tens of thousands of clones, 70% to 90% being singletons. Sequences were obtained from peripheral blood. The clonotype comes from a man aged 50-59 years with acute or convalescent COVID-19. The genes are TRBV10-1 and TRBJ2-1, with 9 bases aligning to TRBD2. The CDR3 region has the DNA TGCGCCAGCAGTGAGTTTCGGACTAGCGAGTACAATGAGCAGTTCTTC. It translates to CASSEFRTSEYNEQFF.